Below, 32 T cell receptor beta chains from the same sample are listed, as sequenced in a study of blood T cell repertoires in COVID-19. Produced via immunoSEQ multiplex PCR; TCRdb's table is partial and in-frame only. The sample has a few hundred thousand clones; about 85% are singletons. Sequenced: peripheral blood. These receptors all stem from a woman in her forties or fifties with active or convalescent COVID-19.

The table lists this clone with a count of one. This rearrangement joins TRBV28 to TRBJ2-7, with D perhaps matching TRBD2 (7 bases). CDR1 MDHEN and CDR2 SYDVKM come from the germline V gene. The CDR3 totals 15 residues. V was pared by 4 bases and J by 7 bases, with 20 bases between. The CDR3 bases are TGTGCCAGCAGTTCCTTGGGGGGGCACTCGGGGGAGCAGTACTTC. Translated, it gives CASSSLGGHSGEQYF.

This chain connects TRBV7-3 to TRBJ2-1; 10 bases line up with TRBD1. Germline loops: CDR1 SGHTA, CDR2 FQGTGA. V shed 3 bases, J shed 15 bases, and the junction held 8 bases outside the gene matches. The CDR3 is 13 amino acids. The CDR3 here is CASSFQGQGGWFF. The DNA of the CDR3 is TGTGCCAGCAGCTTCCAAGGACAGGGGGGTTGGTTCTTC.

The chain carries TRBV6-5 and TRBJ2-7; the match to TRBD2 covers 10 bases. Germline values: CDR1 MNHEY, CDR2 SVGAGI. This CDR3 contains 14 residues. Losses at the gene ends were 4 bases for V and 6 bases for J; bases not matched to a gene: 6. CDR3 protein: CASSLSGRGVEQYF. For the CDR3, the DNA is TGTGCCAGCAGTTTGAGCGGGAGGGGGGTCGAGCAGTACTTC.

The chain links TRBV30 to TRBJ2-3; 12 bases agree with TRBD1. Germline CDR1 GTSNPN, CDR2 SVGIG (reference sequence). The CDR3 covers 16 residues. With 1 base clipped from V and 4 bases from J, the junction kept 6 bases outside the gene matches. The CDR3 reads CAWSAGDRGLADTQYF. Here the CDR3 DNA reads TGTGCCTGGAGTGCGGGGGACAGGGGGCTCGCAGATACGCAGTATTTT.

J is TRBJ1-2 and V is TRBV27, with D possibly matching TRBD1 (5 bases). The V gene lost 5 bases and the J gene lost 7 bases, with 17 bases spanning the gap. The CDR3 runs 14 residues. CDR1 and CDR2 from the germline V gene are MNHEY and SMNVEV (reference sequence). The CDR3 nucleotides are TGTGCCAGCAGTCTTAATACCGGGACTTCTGGCTACACCTTC. Encoded protein: CASSLNTGTSGYTF.

This chain uses TRBV5-6 with TRBJ1-6, with 7 bases that match TRBD1. This CDR3 region has 15 residues. Per germline, CDR1 SGHDT and CDR2 YYEEEE. The ends lost 0 bases at V and 7 bases at J; junction bases unmatched: 4. The CDR3 DNA sequence: TGTGCCAGCAGCTTGGACAGGGGCCCCAATTCACCCCTCCACTTT. It specifies CASSLDRGPNSPLHF.

This clone showed up just a few times. The chain employs TRBV2 and TRBJ2-7, with 12 bases fitting TRBD1. V lost 8 bases and J lost 3; bases outside the gene matches: 8. CDR1 and CDR2 (germline): SNHLY, FYNNEI. This CDR3 has 15 residues. The CDR3 coding sequence is TGTGCCAGCGGGGGGACAGGGGGCCGGCTCTACGAGCAGTACTTC. Residues: CASGGTGGRLYEQYF.

The chain couples TRBV28 to TRBJ1-6, with unresolved D. The length of the CDR3 is 12 residues. The V gene lost 7 bases and the J gene lost 7 bases, with 8 bases spanning the gap. Looked up from germline, CDR1 is MDHEN and CDR2 is SYDVKM. The CDR3 DNA reads as TGTGCCAGCACCCCGGGGAATTCACCCCTCCACTTT. It translates to CASTPGNSPLHF.

The chain joins TRBV19 to TRBJ1-5; no clear D. CDR1 and CDR2 (germline): LNHDA, SQIVND (reference sequence). The CDR3 consists of 14 residues. V shed 4 bases and J shed 3 bases, with 10 bases lying between them. The CDR3 region is CASSKKRDNQPQHF. The CDR3, as DNA: TGTGCCAGTAGTAAAAAGCGCGACAATCAGCCCCAGCATTTT.

The rearrangement links TRBV7-9 to TRBJ2-1; 7 positions match TRBD1. Germline CDR1 SEHNR, CDR2 FQNEAQ (reference sequence). CDR3 length equals 16 residues. V lost 5 bases and J lost 6; bases outside the gene matches: 13. As DNA, the CDR3 is TGTGCCAGCAGCCTCGCAGGGGGTCGAGCCTCCAATGAGCAGTTCTTC. Residues: CASSLAGGRASNEQFF.

This chain links TRBV10-3 with TRBJ2-1, with 14 bases that match TRBD2. Germline V gene sequence: CDR1 ENHRY, CDR2 SYGVKD. Trimming at V came to 0 bases and at J to 0 bases, leaving 7 bases not matched to a gene. The CDR3 has 20 residues. As DNA, the CDR3 is TGTGCCATCAGTGAGTCCCCCGGGACTAGCGGGGGAAGCTCCTACAATGAGCAGTTCTTC. The encoded protein is CAISESPGTSGGSSYNEQFF.

J is TRBJ1-4 and V is TRBV19, with 11 bases lining up with TRBD1. V gave up 4 bases and J gave up 6 bases; unmatched junction bases: 7. The CDR3 is 16 amino acids. CDR1 and CDR2 from the germline V gene are LNHDA and SQIVND (reference sequence). CDR3 in amino acids: CASSTPWTGGDEKLFF. CDR3 coding DNA: TGTGCCAGTAGTACCCCGTGGACAGGGGGCGATGAAAAACTGTTTTTT.

This chain connects TRBV29-1 to TRBJ2-3; perhaps TRBD2 as D (5 bases). With 3 bases removed from V and 7 bases from J, the gap between germline ends came to 17 bases. This CDR3 has 14 amino acids. CDR1 SQVTM and CDR2 ANQGSEA come from the germline V gene. CDR3 nucleotide sequence: TGCAGCGTTGAGGGTAGGGAAAGGGAGTATACGCAGTATTTT. Residues: CSVEGREREYTQYF.

The rearrangement uses TRBV5-5 and TRBJ2-3; 8 nucleotides match TRBD2. CDR1 and CDR2 (germline): SGHKS, YYEKEE (reference sequence). The CDR3 consists of 17 residues. Trimming at V came to 0 bases and at J to 2 bases, leaving 8 bases not matched to a gene. CDR3 amino acids: CASSLGGLAGPTDTQYF. CDR3 sequence (DNA): TGTGCCAGCAGCTTGGGGGGGCTAGCGGGCCCCACAGATACGCAGTATTTT.

The V and J genes are TRBV9 and TRBJ2-7; 11 positions agree with TRBD2. CDR3 length: 18 amino acids. The trim removed 0 bases at V and 0 bases at J, leaving 8 bases unmatched. Germline V gene sequence: CDR1 SGDLS, CDR2 YYNGEE. CDR3 in amino acids: CASSVGLAGGPRSYEQYF. The CDR3 DNA is TGTGCCAGCAGCGTAGGGCTAGCGGGAGGACCTCGCTCCTACGAGCAGTACTTC.

This clone has a single count. V gene TRBV7-2 combines with J gene TRBJ2-1; 7 nucleotides align to TRBD2. Germline V gene data show CDR1 as SGHTA and CDR2 as FQGNSA. The V segment lost 0 bases and the J segment 7 bases; nucleotides outside the gene matches: 0. This CDR3 contains 13 residues. Written as DNA, the CDR3 is TGTGCCAGCAGCTTAGCGCGGGGGAATGAGCAGTTCTTC. This codes for CASSLARGNEQFF.

A remark on this clone: The identical CDR3 is also encoded by other nucleotide sequences in the sample. The genes are TRBV6-1 and TRBJ1-2; weak D call: TRBD1 (6 bases). The CDR3 spans 13 residues. Per germline, CDR1 MNHNS and CDR2 SASEGT. V was clipped by 1 base and J by 6 bases, with 9 bases between them. Here the CDR3 DNA reads TGTGCCAGCAGTGAAGTAGGGGGTAATGGCTACACCTTC. Its translation: CASSEVGGNGYTF.

This clone was observed a single time. The V gene is TRBV10-3, the J gene TRBJ2-7; 8 positions match TRBD1. CDR3 size: 12 residues. The ends lost 11 bases at V and 6 bases at J; junction bases unmatched: 9. Germline V gene sequence: CDR1 ENHRY, CDR2 SYGVKD. DNA for the CDR3: TGTGCCTCGCGCTGGACAGGGAGCGAGCAGTACTTC. Its protein is CASRWTGSEQYF.

The rearrangement uses TRBV28 and TRBJ2-1; 9 bases map to TRBD2. The CDR3 sequence is 15 residues long. Unmatched junction bases numbered 3, after V lost 2 bases and J lost 4 bases. Germline lookup yields CDR1 MDHEN and CDR2 SYDVKM. CDR3: CASSLTSGPYNEQFF. In nucleotides, the CDR3 is TGTGCCAGCAGTTTAACTAGCGGGCCTTACAATGAGCAGTTCTTC.

The CDR3 coding sequence is TGTGCCAGCAGGGTCCAAACTAGTTCCCACGAGCAGTACTTC. It yields the protein CASRVQTSSHEQYF. This chain connects TRBV28 to TRBJ2-7, with D perhaps TRBD2 (5 bases). Germline CDR1 and CDR2: MDHEN and SYDVKM. Trimming took off 6 bases at V and 5 bases at J, with 17 bases between the two ends. This CDR3 has 14 amino acids.

This clone was detected a few times. The V and J genes are TRBV21-1 and TRBJ1-6; the table assigns TRBD1, which was not confirmed against the DNA. TRBV21-1 has pseudogene status. The CDR3 sequence is 15 residues long. CDR3 protein: CASSPMTGLGTPLHF. The CDR3 DNA is TGTGCCAGCAGCCCTATGACAGGGCTAGGCACACCCCTCCACTTT.

The rearrangement joins TRBV5-1 to TRBJ1-1; the D gene is possibly TRBD1 (5 bases). The CDR3 spans 16 residues. Trimming cost V 7 bases and J 1 base, with 20 bases left between them. Germline loops: CDR1 SGHRS, CDR2 YFSETQ. The CDR3 DNA reads as TGCGCCAGCGGACCTATGCTAACGGGGGGGAACACTGAAGCTTTCTTT. Translated: CASGPMLTGGNTEAFF.

The rearrangement uses TRBV12-3 or TRBV12-4 and TRBJ1-1, with D unclear. Trimming left V 5 bases short and J 1 base short, with 5 bases between. The CDR3 consists of 12 residues. The CDR3 spells CASSPGNTEAFF. CDR3 bases: TGTGCCAGCAGTCCAGGGAACACTGAAGCTTTCTTT.

The chain carries TRBV7-9 and TRBJ2-1; 9 nucleotides align to TRBD2. This CDR3 is built from 15 residues. In germline, CDR1 is SEHNR, CDR2 FQNEAQ (reference sequence). Losses at the gene ends were 5 bases for V and 5 bases for J; bases not matched to a gene: 7. This CDR3 reads CASSESGRSHNEQFF. CDR3 in DNA: TGTGCCAGCAGCGAGAGCGGGAGGTCACACAATGAGCAGTTCTTC.

This clone was seen once. V usage is TRBV4-2 and J usage is TRBJ2-7, with 10 nucleotides matching TRBD2. V shed 0 bases, J shed 4 bases, and the junction held 6 bases outside the gene matches. The CDR3 consists of 16 residues. Germline CDR1 is LGHNA and CDR2 is YNFKEQ. For the CDR3, the DNA is TGTGCCAGCAGCCAAGATAGCCCGGGACTAGCGTACGAGCAGTACTTC. Translated, it gives CASSQDSPGLAYEQYF.

This chain links TRBV5-1 with TRBJ2-3; D not certain. CDR1 SGHRS and CDR2 YFSETQ come from the germline V gene. Trimming took 2 bases from V and 2 from J, leaving 9 bases between them. This CDR3 contains 14 residues. CDR3 region: CASSLAYPTDTQYF. CDR3 in DNA: TGCGCCAGCAGCTTAGCCTACCCCACAGATACGCAGTATTTT. The full variable domain, its missing parts supplied by reference TRBV5-1 and TRBJ2-3, is KAGVTQTPRYLIKTRGQQVTLSCSPISGHRSVSWYQQTPGQGLQFLFEYFSETQRNKGNFPGRFSGRQFSNSRSEMNVSTLELGDSALYLCASSLAYPTDTQYFGPGTRLTVL.

The chain has TRBV30 and TRBJ2-5; TRBD2 agrees at 13 bases. Germline CDR1 and CDR2: GTSNPN and SVGIG (reference sequence). This CDR3 is built from 14 residues. The V segment lost 5 bases and the J segment 2 bases; nucleotides outside the gene matches: 2. The CDR3 nucleotides are TGTGCCTGGGGGGGACTAGCGGGACAAGAGACCCAGTACTTC. The encoded protein is CAWGGLAGQETQYF.

The chain has TRBV7-8 and TRBJ2-5, with D hard to call. Germline CDR1 and CDR2: SGHVS and FQNEAQ. The CDR3 extends over 15 amino acids. Trimming pared 6 bases from V and 3 bases from J, leaving 17 bases between. Written as DNA, the CDR3 is TGTGCCAGCAGGCCAGGCTGGGTAAACAAAGAGACCCAGTACTTC. Residues: CASRPGWVNKETQYF.

The rearrangement joins TRBV7-8 to TRBJ1-3; possible D gene TRBD1, 6 bases. The CDR3 consists of 16 residues. Germline values: CDR1 SGHVS, CDR2 FQNEAQ. Trimming removed 2 bases at V and 0 bases at J, with 11 bases between. The CDR3: CASSLRLGASGNTIYF. The CDR3 nucleotides read TGTGCCAGCAGCTTAAGATTGGGGGCCTCTGGAAACACCATATATTTT.

V gene TRBV19 combines with J gene TRBJ1-5; 9 bases are shared with TRBD1. This CDR3 spans 17 amino acids. The germline gives CDR1 LNHDA, CDR2 SQIVND (reference sequence). The V gene end was trimmed by 1 base and the J gene end by 2 bases; junction bases not matched to a gene: 6. The CDR3 loop reads CASSIGTGVGGNQPQHF. The CDR3 DNA reads TGTGCCAGTAGTATAGGGACAGGGGTTGGGGGCAATCAGCCCCAGCATTTT.

This clone is a singleton in its sample. V and J are TRBV21-1 and TRBJ1-2; TRBD1 was called by the table and not checked on the DNA. TRBV21-1 is a pseudogene locus. The CDR3 is 18 residues long. CDR3 bases: TGTGCCAGCAGCAAAGCGGTGGGCAGGGGGCATCACGACTATGGCTACACCTTC. Translated, it gives CASSKAVGRGHHDYGYTF.

The sample holds one count of this clone. The V gene is TRBV29-1, the J gene TRBJ2-1, with a tentative D call TRBD2 (6 bases). This CDR3 comprises 11 residues. V was clipped by 5 bases and J by 9 bases, with 11 bases between them. CDR1 SQVTM and CDR2 ANQGSEA come from the germline V gene. DNA of the CDR3: TGCAGCGTTCCGTACGGGGGTGAGCAGTTCTTC. As protein: CSVPYGGEQFF.